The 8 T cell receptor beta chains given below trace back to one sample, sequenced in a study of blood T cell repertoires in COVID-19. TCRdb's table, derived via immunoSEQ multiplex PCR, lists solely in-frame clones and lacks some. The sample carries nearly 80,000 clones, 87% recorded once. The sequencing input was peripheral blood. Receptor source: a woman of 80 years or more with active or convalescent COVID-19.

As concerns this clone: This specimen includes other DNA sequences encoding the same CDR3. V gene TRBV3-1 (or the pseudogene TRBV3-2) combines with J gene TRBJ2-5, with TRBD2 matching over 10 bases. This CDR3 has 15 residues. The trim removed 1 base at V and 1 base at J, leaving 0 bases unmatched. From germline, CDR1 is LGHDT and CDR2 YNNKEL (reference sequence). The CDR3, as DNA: TGTGCCAGCAGCCAAGGGACTAGCGGCCAAGAGACCCAGTACTTC. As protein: CASSQGTSGQETQYF.

CDR3 amino acids: CASSFQMDQPQHF. The CDR3 DNA is TGTGCCAGCAGCTTTCAGATGGATCAGCCCCAGCATTTT. The rearrangement uses TRBV7-2 and TRBJ1-5; no firm D call. The CDR3 totals 13 residues. CDR1 is SGHTA and CDR2 is FQGNSA in the germline V gene. Trimming stripped 3 bases from V and 5 bases from J, with 8 bases between.

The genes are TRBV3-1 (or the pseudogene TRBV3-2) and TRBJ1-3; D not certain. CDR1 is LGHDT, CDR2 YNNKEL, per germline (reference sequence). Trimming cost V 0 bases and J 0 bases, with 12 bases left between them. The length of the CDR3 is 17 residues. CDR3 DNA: TGTGCCAGCAGCCAAGATCCCCACCGACTCTCTGGAAACACCATATATTTT. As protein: CASSQDPHRLSGNTIYF.

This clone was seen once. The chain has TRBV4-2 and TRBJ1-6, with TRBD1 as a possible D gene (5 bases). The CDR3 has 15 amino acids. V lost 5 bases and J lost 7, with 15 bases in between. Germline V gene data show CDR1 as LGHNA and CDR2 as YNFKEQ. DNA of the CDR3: TGTGCCAGCAGCGCCCGGGGGGGAATGAATTCACCCCTCCACTTT. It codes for CASSARGGMNSPLHF.

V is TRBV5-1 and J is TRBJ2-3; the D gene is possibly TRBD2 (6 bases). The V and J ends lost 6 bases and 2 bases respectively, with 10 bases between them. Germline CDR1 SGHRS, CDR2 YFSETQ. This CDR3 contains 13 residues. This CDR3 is CASKPSATDTQYF. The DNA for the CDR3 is TGCGCCAGCAAACCTAGCGCCACAGATACGCAGTATTTT.

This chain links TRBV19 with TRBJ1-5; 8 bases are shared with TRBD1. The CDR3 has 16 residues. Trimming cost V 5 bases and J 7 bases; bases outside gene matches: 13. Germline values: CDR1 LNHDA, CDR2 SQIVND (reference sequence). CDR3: CASSVALLTGAQPQHF. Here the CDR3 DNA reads TGTGCCAGTAGTGTCGCCCTTCTGACAGGGGCCCAGCCCCAGCATTTT. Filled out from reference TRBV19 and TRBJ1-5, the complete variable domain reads DGGITQSPKYLFRKEGQNVTLSCEQNLNHDAMYWYRQDPGQGLRLIYYSQIVNDFQKGDIAEGYSVSREKKESFPLTVTSAQKNPTAFYLCASSVALLTGAQPQHFGDGTRLSIL.

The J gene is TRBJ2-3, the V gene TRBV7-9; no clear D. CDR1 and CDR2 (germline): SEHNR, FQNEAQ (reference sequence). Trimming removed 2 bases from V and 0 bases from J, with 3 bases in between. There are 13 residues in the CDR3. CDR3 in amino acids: CASSLSSTDTQYF. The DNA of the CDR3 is TGTGCCAGCAGCTTATCTAGCACAGATACGCAGTATTTT.

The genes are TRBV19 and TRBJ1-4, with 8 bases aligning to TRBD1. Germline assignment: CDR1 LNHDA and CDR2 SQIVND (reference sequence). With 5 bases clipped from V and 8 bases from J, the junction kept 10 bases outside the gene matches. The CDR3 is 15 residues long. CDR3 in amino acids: CASSPQDRALEKLFF. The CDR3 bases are TGTGCCAGTAGTCCCCAGGACAGGGCTCTCGAAAAACTGTTTTTT.